This TCR beta chain was found in a study of cytomegalovirus exposure and HLA in healthy donors. Background on the study: A prior analysis found around 110 million unique TCR beta sequences from around 180 million T cells.

As regards this clone: What it binds is not known.

General study results and limits: A link between a missense DCLRE1C variant and TCR beta V- and J-gene trimming emerged from a later analysis. The records held CMV serostatus as the only immune exposure information. Segments of the TCR beta V type were, in most cases, productive about 90% or about 30% of the time in an earlier analysis.

Researchers ran the PCR with 60 Vbeta and 13 Jbeta primers. The protocol was immunoSEQ multiplex PCR, while the TCRdb copy is restricted to in-frame clones and leaves out a portion. The sample data list roughly 100,000 clones. This CDR3 contains 17 residues. The trim removed 4 bases at V and 4 bases at J, leaving 10 bases unmatched. CDR1 and CDR2 (germline): SGDLS, YYNGEE. This clonotype was sampled from a man aged 50-59 years in good health and CMV-seropositive. The sequencing input was PBMCs. The gene calls are TRBV9 and TRBJ2-1; 11 bases map to TRBD2. The CDR3 DNA is TGTGCCAGCAGCCTACGACTAGCGGGGCCGATTTACAATGAGCAGTTCTTC. Amino acid sequence: CASSLRLAGPIYNEQFF.